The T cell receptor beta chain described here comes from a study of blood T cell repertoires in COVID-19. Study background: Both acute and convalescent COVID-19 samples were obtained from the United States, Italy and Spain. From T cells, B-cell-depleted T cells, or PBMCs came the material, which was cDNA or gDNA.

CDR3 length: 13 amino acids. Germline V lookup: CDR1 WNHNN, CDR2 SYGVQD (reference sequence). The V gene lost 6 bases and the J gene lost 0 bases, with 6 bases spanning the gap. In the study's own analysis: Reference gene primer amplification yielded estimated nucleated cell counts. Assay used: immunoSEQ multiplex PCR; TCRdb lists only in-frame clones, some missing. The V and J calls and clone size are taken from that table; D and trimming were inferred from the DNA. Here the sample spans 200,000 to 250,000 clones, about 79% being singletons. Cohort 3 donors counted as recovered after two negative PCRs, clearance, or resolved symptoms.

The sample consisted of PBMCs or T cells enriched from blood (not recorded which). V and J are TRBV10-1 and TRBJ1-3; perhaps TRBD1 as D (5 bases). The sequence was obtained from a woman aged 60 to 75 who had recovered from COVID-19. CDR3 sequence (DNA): TGCGCCAGCAGCCAGGGCTCTGGAAACACCATATATTTT. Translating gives CASSQGSGNTIYF.